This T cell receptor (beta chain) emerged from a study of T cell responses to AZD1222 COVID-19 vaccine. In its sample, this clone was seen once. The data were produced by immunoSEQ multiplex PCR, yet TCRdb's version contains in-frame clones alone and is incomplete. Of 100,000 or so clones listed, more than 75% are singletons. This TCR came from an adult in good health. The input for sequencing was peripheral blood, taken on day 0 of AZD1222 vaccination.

CDR3: CASSLGGTLYSYEQYF. The CDR3 DNA reads TGTGCCAGCAGCTTAGGAGGCACCCTTTACTCCTACGAGCAGTACTTC. The chain combines TRBV11-2 with TRBJ2-7, with D unresolved. The germline V gene has CDR1 SGHAT and CDR2 FQNNGV. V lost 1 base to trimming and J lost 0 bases, with 13 bases between them. The CDR3 spans 16 residues.